The 21 T cell receptor beta chains listed next were all sequenced from one sample in a study of blood T cell repertoires in COVID-19. Sequencing used immunoSEQ multiplex PCR; TCRdb keeps in-frame clones, though not all of them. The sample holds 200,000 to 300,000 clones, about 84% seen once. The sample was peripheral blood. These receptors originate from a man at least 80 years old with acute or convalescent COVID-19.

The gene calls are TRBV28 and TRBJ1-5, with 9 bases lining up with TRBD1. From germline, CDR1 is MDHEN and CDR2 SYDVKM. Trimming removed 5 bases from V and 7 bases from J; junction bases left unmatched: 9. The CDR3 contains 15 residues. CDR3 in amino acids: CASSPPGTGFQPQHF. The CDR3 nucleotides read TGTGCCAGCAGTCCCCCCGGGACAGGGTTCCAGCCCCAGCATTTT. The full variable domain, its missing parts supplied by reference TRBV28 and TRBJ1-5, is DVKVTQSSRYLVKRTGEKVFLECVQDMDHENMFWYRQDPGLGLRLIYFSYDVKMKEKGDIPEGYSVSREKKERFSLILESASTNQTSMYLCASSPPGTGFQPQHFGDGTRLSIL.

The chain employs TRBV19 and TRBJ1-3, with 10 bases identical to TRBD1. This CDR3 comprises 14 residues. V dropped 11 bases and J dropped 4; count of bases not matched to a gene: 8. Per the germline V gene, CDR1 is LNHDA and CDR2 is SQIVND (reference sequence). CDR3 protein: CAGRGTGEGNTIYF. The CDR3 DNA sequence: TGTGCCGGCCGAGGGACAGGGGAAGGAAACACCATATATTTT.

This clone appeared once. The V call is TRBV3-1 (or the pseudogene TRBV3-2), the J call TRBJ2-5; TRBD2 might be the D (5 bases). The CDR3 sequence is 16 residues long. Germline-derived CDR1 and CDR2 are LGHDT and YNNKEL (reference sequence). Trimming shortened V by 0 bases and J by 5 bases, and 16 bases separated the two germline ends. CDR3 sequence reads: CASSQDSIARSETQYF. The DNA for the CDR3 is TGTGCCAGCAGCCAAGATTCTATAGCGAGATCCGAGACCCAGTACTTC.

In its sample, this clone was seen many times. The chain uses TRBV6-4 and TRBJ2-1, with 8 bases fitting TRBD1. V was clipped by 2 bases and J by 0 bases; unmatched bases: 0. The CDR3 loop spans 15 amino acids. CDR1 and CDR2 from the germline V gene are MRHNA and SNTAGT. CDR3 residues: CASSDGTGSYNEQFF. CDR3 nucleotide sequence: TGTGCCAGCAGTGACGGGACAGGCTCCTACAATGAGCAGTTCTTC.

This clone was detected once. The V call is TRBV7-2, the J call TRBJ2-4; D is perhaps TRBD1 (7 bases). With 0 bases removed from V and 8 bases from J, the gap between germline ends came to 14 bases. The CDR3 runs to 15 residues. CDR1 is SGHTA, CDR2 FQGNSA, per germline. This chain's CDR3 is CASSLALGRGDIQYF. The CDR3 coding sequence is TGTGCCAGCAGCTTAGCCCTGGGCAGGGGGGACATTCAGTACTTC. Looking up the rest from reference TRBV7-2 and TRBJ2-4 gives the full variable domain: GAGVSQSPSNKVTEKGKDVELRCDPISGHTALYWYRQSLGQGLEFLIYFQGNSAPDKSGLPSDRFSAERTGGSVSTLTIQRTQQEDSAVYLCASSLALGRGDIQYFGAGTRLSVL.

The rearrangement uses TRBV2 and TRBJ1-4; tentative D call: TRBD1 (6 bases). CDR3 length: 16 residues. The germline CDR1 and CDR2 sequences are SNHLY and FYNNEI. V was trimmed by 7 bases and J by 3 bases, leaving 18 bases between them. CDR3 bases: TGTGCCAGCAAATTCGGTGGGGGCGCGGCTAATGAAAAACTGTTTTTT. This gives the protein CASKFGGGAANEKLFF.

In this sample, this clone turned up a few times. The genes are TRBV29-1 and TRBJ1-1, with no clear D. V was trimmed by 6 bases and J by 1 base, leaving 9 bases between them. This CDR3 is built from 12 residues. CDR1 and CDR2 from the germline V gene are SQVTM and ANQGSEA. CDR3 amino acids: CSVKHTNTEAFF. The DNA for the CDR3 is TGCAGCGTCAAACACACGAACACTGAAGCTTTCTTT.

This chain connects TRBV19 to TRBJ1-4; 8 bases agree with TRBD1. V was pared by 3 bases and J by 5 bases, with 8 bases of the junction left unmatched. The germline CDR1 and CDR2 sequences are LNHDA and SQIVND (reference sequence). This CDR3 region has 16 residues. The DNA of the CDR3 is TGTGCCAGTAGTATCAGTCCGGCAGGGGGCAATGAAAAACTGTTTTTT. Protein sequence: CASSISPAGGNEKLFF.

This chain links TRBV10-3 with TRBJ2-1; TRBD2 matches 8 bases. The trim removed 3 bases at V and 5 bases at J, leaving 6 bases unmatched. Per germline, CDR1 ENHRY and CDR2 SYGVKD. The CDR3 covers 15 residues. CDR3 in DNA: TGTGCCATCAGTGACCGCGGGAGGACCCACAATGAGCAGTTCTTC. Its protein product is CAISDRGRTHNEQFF.

This sequence joins TRBV20-1 and TRBJ1-1; 7 bases fit TRBD1. The germline gives CDR1 DFQATT, CDR2 SNEGSKA (reference sequence). V was pared by 3 bases and J by 0 bases, with 13 bases of the junction left unmatched. The CDR3 contains 17 residues. The CDR3 sequence is CSASIPRQGLMNTEAFF. The CDR3 DNA reads TGCAGTGCTAGTATCCCCAGACAGGGACTCATGAACACTGAAGCTTTCTTT.

CDR3 DNA sequence: TGTGCCAGCAGCTTCCGACTTGGACAGGGAGGGAAAGACACTGAAGCTTTCTTT. Residues: CASSFRLGQGGKDTEAFF. V usage is TRBV5-6 and J usage is TRBJ1-1; TRBD1 agrees at 8 bases. There are 18 residues in the CDR3. CDR1 SGHDT and CDR2 YYEEEE come from the germline V gene. V lost 2 bases, J lost 3 bases, and 15 bases stayed unmatched.

The chain links TRBV24-1 to TRBJ2-3, with 9 nucleotides matching TRBD2. The junction had 14 bases not matched to a gene; V was cut back by 9 bases and J by 5 bases. The CDR3 contains 16 residues. The germline V gene has CDR1 KGHDR and CDR2 SFDVKD. CDR3 DNA: TGTGCCACCTCCGGCCGTCTAGGCGGGGGGGGAGATACGCAGTATTTT. This gives the protein CATSGRLGGGGDTQYF.

The chain links TRBV7-9 to TRBJ1-6, with D unresolved. Trimming took 4 bases from V and 9 from J, leaving 10 bases between them. The CDR3 has 13 amino acids. CDR1 is SEHNR, CDR2 FQNEAQ, per germline (reference sequence). CDR3: CASSSGVGSPLHF. In DNA form, the CDR3 reads TGTGCCAGCAGCTCCGGAGTCGGTTCACCCCTCCACTTT.

This clone was seen a handful of times. The chain couples TRBV28 to TRBJ1-2; D is perhaps TRBD1 (5 bases). CDR3 length: 14 amino acids. Trimming cost V 6 bases and J 4 bases, with 15 bases left between them. Germline V gene sequence: CDR1 MDHEN, CDR2 SYDVKM. CDR3 region: CASRRAGPGYGYTF. Here the CDR3 DNA reads TGTGCCAGCAGGCGGGCGGGGCCCGGCTATGGCTACACCTTC.

This chain joins TRBV11-2 and TRBJ1-4; D gene ambiguous. The CDR3 has 16 residues. Looked up from germline, CDR1 is SGHAT and CDR2 is FQNNGV. Trimming cost V 4 bases and J 2 bases, with 14 bases left between them. DNA for the CDR3: TGTGCCAGCAGCTCAGCGCGGGTTTTCACTAATGAAAAACTGTTTTTT. Its protein product is CASSSARVFTNEKLFF.

A single count supports this clone. The chain joins TRBV6-6 to TRBJ1-5; TRBD1 aligns across 7 bases. J was trimmed by 2 bases and V by 6 bases; bases with no gene match: 7. Looked up from germline, CDR1 is MNHNY and CDR2 is SVGAGI (reference sequence). The CDR3 covers 15 residues. CDR3 DNA: TGTGCCAGCAGCTCCCGAACAGGGGGCAATCAGCCCCAGCATTTT. It is translated as CASSSRTGGNQPQHF.

J is TRBJ2-1 and V is TRBV4-1, with a possible D match to TRBD2 (5 bases). Germline V lookup: CDR1 MGHRA, CDR2 YSYEKL. The CDR3 covers 19 residues. The germline V and J ends were trimmed by 0 bases and 0 bases, with 18 bases remaining between them. Written as DNA, the CDR3 is TGCGCCAGCAGCCAAGATAGGTCCTTGTGGGAGAGCTCCTACAATGAGCAGTTCTTC. Translation gives CASSQDRSLWESSYNEQFF.

The V call is TRBV5-4, the J call TRBJ1-1; possible D gene TRBD1, 5 bases. Trimming pared 1 base from V and 0 bases from J, leaving 10 bases between. Germline V gene sequence: CDR1 SGHNT, CDR2 YYREEE (reference sequence). The CDR3 extends over 15 amino acids. CDR3 in amino acids: CASSLRGSMNTEAFF. DNA of the CDR3: TGTGCCAGCAGCTTGAGGGGTTCCATGAACACTGAAGCTTTCTTT.

The rearrangement joins TRBV19 to TRBJ1-4; D call uncertain. This CDR3 comprises 15 residues. V lost 0 bases to trimming and J lost 1 base, with 6 bases between them. Germline V CDR1 and CDR2: LNHDA, SQIVND (reference sequence). CDR3 coding DNA: TGTGCCAGTAGTATAGACCTCGGAACTAATGAAAAACTGTTTTTT. As protein: CASSIDLGTNEKLFF.

This clone was detected a few times. At the DNA level, this CDR3 is encoded by other sequences in the same sample as well. This chain uses TRBV3-1 (or the pseudogene TRBV3-2) with TRBJ2-7; D gene unclear. CDR3 length: 11 amino acids. V lost 5 bases to trimming and J lost 0 bases, with 2 bases between them. Germline V gene sequence: CDR1 LGHDT, CDR2 YNNKEL (reference sequence). CDR3 protein: CASSYSYEQYF. CDR3 in DNA: TGTGCCAGCAGCTACTCCTACGAGCAGTACTTC.

The V and J genes are TRBV5-4 and TRBJ2-7; weak D call: TRBD1 (5 bases). The CDR3 totals 12 residues. Per the germline V gene, CDR1 is SGHNT and CDR2 is YYREEE (reference sequence). V lost 4 bases, J lost 3 bases, and 8 bases lay in between. DNA of the CDR3: TGTGCCAGCAGCGTAGACAGCTACGAGCAGTACTTC. Amino acids: CASSVDSYEQYF.